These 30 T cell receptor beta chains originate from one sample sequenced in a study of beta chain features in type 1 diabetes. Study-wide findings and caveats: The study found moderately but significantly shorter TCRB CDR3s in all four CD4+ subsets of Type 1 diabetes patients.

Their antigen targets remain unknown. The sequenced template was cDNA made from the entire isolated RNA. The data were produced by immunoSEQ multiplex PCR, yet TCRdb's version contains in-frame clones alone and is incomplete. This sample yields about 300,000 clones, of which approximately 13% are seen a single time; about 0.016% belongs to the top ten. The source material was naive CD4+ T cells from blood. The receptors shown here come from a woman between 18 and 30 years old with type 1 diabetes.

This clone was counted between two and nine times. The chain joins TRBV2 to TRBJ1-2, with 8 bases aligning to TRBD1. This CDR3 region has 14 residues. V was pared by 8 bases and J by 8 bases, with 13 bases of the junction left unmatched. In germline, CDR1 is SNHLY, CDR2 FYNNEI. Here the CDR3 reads CASPVGQGARGYTF. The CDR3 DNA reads TGTGCCAGCCCCGTGGGGCAGGGGGCGAGGGGCTACACCTTC.

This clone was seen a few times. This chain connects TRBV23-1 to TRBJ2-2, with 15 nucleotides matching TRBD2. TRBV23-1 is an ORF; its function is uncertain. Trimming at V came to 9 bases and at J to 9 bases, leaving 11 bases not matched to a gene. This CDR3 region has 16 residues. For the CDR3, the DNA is TGCGCCAGTATCAAATGGACTAGCGGGAGGGCCTGGGAGCTGTTTTTT. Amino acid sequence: CASIKWTSGRAWELFF.

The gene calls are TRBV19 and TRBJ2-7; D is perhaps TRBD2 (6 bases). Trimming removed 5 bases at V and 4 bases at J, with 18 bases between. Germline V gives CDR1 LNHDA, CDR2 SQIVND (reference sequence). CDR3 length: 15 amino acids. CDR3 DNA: TGTGCCAGTAGTCCCGGGACCTCGGAGGGATACGAGCAGTACTTC. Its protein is CASSPGTSEGYEQYF.

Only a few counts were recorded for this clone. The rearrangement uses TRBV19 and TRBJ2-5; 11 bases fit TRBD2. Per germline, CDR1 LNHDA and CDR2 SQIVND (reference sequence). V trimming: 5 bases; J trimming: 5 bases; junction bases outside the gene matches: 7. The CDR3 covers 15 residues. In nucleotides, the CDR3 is TGTGCCAGTAGTGGGATAGCGGGAGGGCAGGAGACCCAGTACTTC. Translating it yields CASSGIAGGQETQYF.

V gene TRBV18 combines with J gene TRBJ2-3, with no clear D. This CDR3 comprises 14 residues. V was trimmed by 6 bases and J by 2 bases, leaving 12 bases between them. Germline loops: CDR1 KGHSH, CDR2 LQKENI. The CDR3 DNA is TGTGCCAGCTCCGAGAGGCGTTCCACAGATACGCAGTATTTT. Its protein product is CASSERRSTDTQYF.

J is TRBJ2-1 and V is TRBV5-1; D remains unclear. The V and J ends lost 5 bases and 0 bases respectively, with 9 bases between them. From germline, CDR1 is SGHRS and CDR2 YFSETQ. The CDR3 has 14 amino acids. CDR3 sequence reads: CASREQSSYNEQFF. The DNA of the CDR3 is TGCGCCAGCAGGGAACAGAGCTCCTACAATGAGCAGTTCTTC.

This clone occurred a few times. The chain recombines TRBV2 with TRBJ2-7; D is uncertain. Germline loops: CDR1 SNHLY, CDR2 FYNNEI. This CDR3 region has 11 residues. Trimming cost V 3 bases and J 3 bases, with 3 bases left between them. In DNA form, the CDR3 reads TGTGCCAGCAGTGACAGCTACGAGCAGTACTTC. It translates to CASSDSYEQYF.

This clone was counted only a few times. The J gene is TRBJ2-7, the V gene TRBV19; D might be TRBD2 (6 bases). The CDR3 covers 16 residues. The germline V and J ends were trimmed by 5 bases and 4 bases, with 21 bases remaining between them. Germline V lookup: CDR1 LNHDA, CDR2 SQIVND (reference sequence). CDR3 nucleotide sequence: TGTGCCAGTAGTCCGGACCCCCCTGGCGCGGGATACGAGCAGTACTTC. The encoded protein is CASSPDPPGAGYEQYF. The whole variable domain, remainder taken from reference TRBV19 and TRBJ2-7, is DGGITQSPKYLFRKEGQNVTLSCEQNLNHDAMYWYRQDPGQGLRLIYYSQIVNDFQKGDIAEGYSVSREKKESFPLTVTSAQKNPTAFYLCASSPDPPGAGYEQYFGPGTRLTVT.

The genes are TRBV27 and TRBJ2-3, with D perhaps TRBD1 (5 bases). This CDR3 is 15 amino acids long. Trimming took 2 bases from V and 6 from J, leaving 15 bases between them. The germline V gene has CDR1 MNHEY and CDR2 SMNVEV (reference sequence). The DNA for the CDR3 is TGTGCCAGCAGTTTAGGGGCCGCCCTTCTGGATACGCAGTATTTT. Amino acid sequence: CASSLGAALLDTQYF.

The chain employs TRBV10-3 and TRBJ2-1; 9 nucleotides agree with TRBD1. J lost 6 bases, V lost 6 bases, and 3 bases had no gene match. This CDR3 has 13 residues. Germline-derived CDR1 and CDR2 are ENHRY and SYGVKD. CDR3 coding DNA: TGTGCCATCAGGATGACAGGGGGCAATGAGCAGTTCTTC. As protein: CAIRMTGGNEQFF.

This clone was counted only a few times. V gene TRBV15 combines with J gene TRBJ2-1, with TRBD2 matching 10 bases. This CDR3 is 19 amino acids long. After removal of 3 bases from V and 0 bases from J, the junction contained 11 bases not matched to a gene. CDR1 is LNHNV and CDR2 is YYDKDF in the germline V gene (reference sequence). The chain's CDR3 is CATSRSPSGSASSYNEQFF. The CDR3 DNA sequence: TGTGCCACCAGCAGGTCTCCTAGCGGGAGTGCCAGCTCCTACAATGAGCAGTTCTTC.

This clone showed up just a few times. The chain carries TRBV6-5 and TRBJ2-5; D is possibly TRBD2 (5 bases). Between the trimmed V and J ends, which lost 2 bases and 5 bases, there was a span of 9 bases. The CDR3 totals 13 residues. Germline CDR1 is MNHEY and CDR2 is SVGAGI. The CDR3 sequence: CASSYRGYETQYF. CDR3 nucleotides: TGTGCCAGCAGTTACCGGGGTTATGAGACCCAGTACTTC.

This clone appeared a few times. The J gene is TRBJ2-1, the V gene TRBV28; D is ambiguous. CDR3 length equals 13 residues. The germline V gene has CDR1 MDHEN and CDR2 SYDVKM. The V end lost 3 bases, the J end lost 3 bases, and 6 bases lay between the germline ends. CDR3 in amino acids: CASSFAVYNEQFF. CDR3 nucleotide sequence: TGTGCCAGCAGTTTCGCGGTCTACAATGAGCAGTTCTTC.

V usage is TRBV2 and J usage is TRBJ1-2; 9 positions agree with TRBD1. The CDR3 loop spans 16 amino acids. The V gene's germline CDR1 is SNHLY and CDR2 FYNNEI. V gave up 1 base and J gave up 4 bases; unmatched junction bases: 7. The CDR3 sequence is CASSEGTGAPSYGYTF. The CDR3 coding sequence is TGTGCCAGCAGTGAAGGGACAGGGGCCCCTAGCTATGGCTACACCTTC.

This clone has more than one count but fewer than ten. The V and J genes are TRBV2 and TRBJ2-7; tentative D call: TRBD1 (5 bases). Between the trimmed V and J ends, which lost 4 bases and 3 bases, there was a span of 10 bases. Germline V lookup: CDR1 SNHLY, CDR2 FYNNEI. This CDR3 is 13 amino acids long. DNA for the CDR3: TGTGCCAGCAGTGGAACAGGCGGCTACGAGCAGTACTTC. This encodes CASSGTGGYEQYF.

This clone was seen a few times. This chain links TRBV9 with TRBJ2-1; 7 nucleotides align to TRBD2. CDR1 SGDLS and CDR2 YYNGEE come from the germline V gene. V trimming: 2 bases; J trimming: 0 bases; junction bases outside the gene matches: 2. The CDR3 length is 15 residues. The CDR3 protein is CASSVWEGSYNEQFF. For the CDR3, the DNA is TGTGCCAGCAGCGTGTGGGAGGGCTCCTACAATGAGCAGTTCTTC.

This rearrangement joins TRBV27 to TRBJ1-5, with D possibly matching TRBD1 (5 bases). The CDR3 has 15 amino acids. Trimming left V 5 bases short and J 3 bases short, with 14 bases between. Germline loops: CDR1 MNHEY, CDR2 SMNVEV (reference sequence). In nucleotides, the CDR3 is TGTGCCAGCAGTCTCCTGGGAGGGGCCAATCAGCCCCAGCATTTT. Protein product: CASSLLGGANQPQHF.

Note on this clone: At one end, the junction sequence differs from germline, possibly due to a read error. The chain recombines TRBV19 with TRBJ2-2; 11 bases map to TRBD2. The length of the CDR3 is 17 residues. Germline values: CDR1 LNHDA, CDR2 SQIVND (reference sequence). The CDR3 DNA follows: TGTGCCAGTAGTCTGCCCGGGACTAGCGGATACACCCGGGAGCTGTTTTTT. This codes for CASSLPGTSGYTRELFF.

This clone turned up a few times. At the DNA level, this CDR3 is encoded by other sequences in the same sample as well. CDR3 nucleotide sequence: TGCGCCAGCAGTTCACAGGGGATGAACACTGAAGCTTTCTTT. This sequence encodes CASSSQGMNTEAFF. The chain combines TRBV5-1 with TRBJ1-1, with 7 nucleotides matching TRBD1. Trimming removed 5 bases from V and 0 bases from J; junction bases left unmatched: 4. Per germline, CDR1 SGHRS and CDR2 YFSETQ. This CDR3 contains 14 residues.

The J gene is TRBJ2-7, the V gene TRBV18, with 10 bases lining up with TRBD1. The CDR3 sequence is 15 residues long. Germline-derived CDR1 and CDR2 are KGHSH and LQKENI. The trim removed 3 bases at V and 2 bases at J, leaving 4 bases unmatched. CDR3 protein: CASSPLGQGTYEQYF. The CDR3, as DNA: TGTGCCAGCTCACCTCTGGGACAGGGGACCTACGAGCAGTACTTC.

The DNA of the CDR3 is TGTGCCAGTAGTATAACTGTCGGGACAGCAGGGGCCAACGTCCTGACTTTC. Protein sequence: CASSITVGTAGANVLTF. The chain combines TRBV19 with TRBJ2-6; 7 nucleotides agree with TRBD1. From germline, CDR1 is LNHDA and CDR2 SQIVND (reference sequence). CDR3 length: 17 amino acids. The trim removed 2 bases at V and 4 bases at J, leaving 8 bases unmatched.

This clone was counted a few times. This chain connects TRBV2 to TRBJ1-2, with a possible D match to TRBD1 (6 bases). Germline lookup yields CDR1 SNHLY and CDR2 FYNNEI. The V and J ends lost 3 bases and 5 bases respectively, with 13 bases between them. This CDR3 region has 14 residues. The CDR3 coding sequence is TGTGCCAGCAGTGAGTGGACGGACAGATATGGCTACACCTTC. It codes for CASSEWTDRYGYTF. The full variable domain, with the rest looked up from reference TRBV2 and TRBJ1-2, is EPEVTQTPSHQVTQMGQEVILRCVPISNHLYFYWYRQILGQKVEFLVSFYNNEISEKSEIFDDQFSVERPDGSNFTLKIRSTKLEDSAMYFCASSEWTDRYGYTFGSGTRLTVV.

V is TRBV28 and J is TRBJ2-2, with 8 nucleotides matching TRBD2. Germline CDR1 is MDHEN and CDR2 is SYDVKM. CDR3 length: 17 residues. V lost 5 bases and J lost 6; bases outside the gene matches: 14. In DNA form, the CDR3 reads TGTGCCAGCAGTCCGTATCCACCGACTAGCGTGGCCGGGGAGCTGTTTTTT. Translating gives CASSPYPPTSVAGELFF.

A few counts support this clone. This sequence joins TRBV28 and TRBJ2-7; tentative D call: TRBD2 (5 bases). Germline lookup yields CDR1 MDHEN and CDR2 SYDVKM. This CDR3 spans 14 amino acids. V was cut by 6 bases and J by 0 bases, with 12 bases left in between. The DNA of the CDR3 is TGTGCCAGCAGGCGCCGGGGAAGCTCCTACGAGCAGTACTTC. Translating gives CASRRRGSSYEQYF.

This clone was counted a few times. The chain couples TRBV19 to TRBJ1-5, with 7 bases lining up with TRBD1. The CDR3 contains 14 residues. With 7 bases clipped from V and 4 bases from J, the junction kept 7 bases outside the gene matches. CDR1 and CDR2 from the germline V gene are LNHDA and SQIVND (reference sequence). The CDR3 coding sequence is TGTGCCAGTAAACCGGGACAGAATAATCAGCCCCAGCATTTT. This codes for CASKPGQNNQPQHF.

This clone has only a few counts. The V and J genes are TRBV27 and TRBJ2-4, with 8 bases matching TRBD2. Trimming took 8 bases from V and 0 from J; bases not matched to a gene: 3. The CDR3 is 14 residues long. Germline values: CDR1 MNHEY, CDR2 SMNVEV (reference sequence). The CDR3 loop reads CASRGGRAKNIQYF. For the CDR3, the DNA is TGTGCCAGCCGCGGGGGGAGAGCCAAAAACATTCAGTACTTC.

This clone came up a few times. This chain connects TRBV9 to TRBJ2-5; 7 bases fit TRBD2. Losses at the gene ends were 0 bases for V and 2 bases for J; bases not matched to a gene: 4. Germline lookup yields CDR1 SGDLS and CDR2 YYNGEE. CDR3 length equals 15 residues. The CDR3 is CASSVGASGQETQYF. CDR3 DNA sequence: TGTGCCAGCAGCGTAGGGGCTAGCGGTCAAGAGACCCAGTACTTC.

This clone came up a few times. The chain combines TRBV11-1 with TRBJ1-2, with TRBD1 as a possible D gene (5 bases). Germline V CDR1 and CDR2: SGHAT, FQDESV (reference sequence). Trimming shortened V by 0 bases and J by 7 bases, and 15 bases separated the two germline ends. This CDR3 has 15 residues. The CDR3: CASSLASGGRSGYTF. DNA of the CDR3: TGTGCCAGCAGCTTAGCGTCGGGGGGAAGATCTGGCTACACCTTC.

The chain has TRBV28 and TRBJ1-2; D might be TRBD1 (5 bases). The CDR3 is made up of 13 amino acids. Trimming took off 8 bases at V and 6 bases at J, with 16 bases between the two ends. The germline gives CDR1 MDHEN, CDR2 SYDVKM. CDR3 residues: CASDPGIRNGYTF. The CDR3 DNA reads TGTGCCAGCGACCCAGGGATTAGGAATGGCTACACCTTC.

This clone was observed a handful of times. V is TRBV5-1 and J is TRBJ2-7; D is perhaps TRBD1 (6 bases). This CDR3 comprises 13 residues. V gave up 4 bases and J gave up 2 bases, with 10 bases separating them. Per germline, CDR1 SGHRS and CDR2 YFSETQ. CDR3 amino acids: CASSMDSTYEQYF. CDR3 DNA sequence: TGCGCCAGCAGCATGGACAGCACCTACGAGCAGTACTTC.